The 23 T cell receptor beta chains given below trace back to one sample, sequenced in a study of beta chain features in type 1 diabetes. Broader study findings: Moderately but significantly shorter TCRB CDR3s were found in Type 1 diabetes patients in all four CD4+ subsets.

No antigens are known for them. Expressed TCRB transcripts got sequenced, as all isolated RNA was reverse transcribed. The repertoire was sequenced with immunoSEQ multiplex PCR; TCRdb's copy has only in-frame clones and lacks some. The table shows about 150,000 clones, with over 9% occurring only once. The sample comprised central memory CD4+ T cells from blood. The receptors originated from a man younger than 45 with type 1 diabetes.

The chain joins TRBV4-3 to TRBJ2-7; unclear D gene. Germline V CDR1 and CDR2: LGHNA, YSLEER. Deletions cut 1 base from V and 7 bases from J, with 11 bases between. The CDR3 has 13 amino acids. The CDR3 loop is CASSQVSGLEQYF. The DNA for the CDR3 is TGCGCCAGCAGCCAAGTTTCTGGGCTAGAGCAGTACTTC.

The V gene is TRBV11-1, the J gene TRBJ2-7, with 8 bases fitting TRBD2. The CDR3 is 15 residues long. Per the germline V gene, CDR1 is SGHAT and CDR2 is FQDESV (reference sequence). With 1 base clipped from V and 5 bases from J, the junction kept 7 bases outside the gene matches. The CDR3 DNA reads as TGTGCCAGCAGCTTAGGTACGGGAGGGCTAAACGAGCAGTACTTC. It encodes CASSLGTGGLNEQYF.

The CDR3 region is CATTPRGGKTEAFF. For the CDR3, the DNA is TGTGCCACCACCCCCCGGGGCGGGAAGACTGAAGCTTTCTTT. The chain is built from TRBV5-4 and TRBJ1-1; possible D gene TRBD1, 5 bases. Germline V lookup: CDR1 SGHNT, CDR2 YYREEE (reference sequence). The CDR3 has 14 residues. V gave up 9 bases and J gave up 5 bases, with 20 bases separating them. The full variable domain, completed using reference TRBV5-4 and TRBJ1-1, is ETGVTQSPTHLIKTRGQQVTLRCSSQSGHNTVSWYQQALGQGPQFIFQYYREEENGRGNFPPRFSGLQFPNYSSELNVNALELDDSALYLCATTPRGGKTEAFFGQGTRLTVV.

The J gene is TRBJ1-1, the V gene TRBV29-1, with D possibly being TRBD1 (5 bases). Germline V gene sequence: CDR1 SQVTM, CDR2 ANQGSEA. Trimming cost V 8 bases and J 4 bases, with 11 bases left between them. The CDR3 covers 11 residues. CDR3 residues: CSTTDSTEAFF. The DNA of the CDR3 is TGCAGCACAACAGACAGCACTGAAGCTTTCTTT.

This clone was counted only a few times. This chain joins TRBV28 and TRBJ2-1; D possibly corresponds to TRBD2 (6 bases). This CDR3 contains 13 residues. V lost 7 bases and J lost 7, with 14 bases in between. Germline CDR1 is MDHEN and CDR2 is SYDVKM. Here the CDR3 DNA reads TGTGCCAGCAAAGGCGGGGACGGGAATGAGCAGTTCTTC. It translates to CASKGGDGNEQFF.

This sequence joins TRBV29-1 and TRBJ2-3; D is unclear. CDR1 is SQVTM, CDR2 ANQGSEA, per germline. This CDR3 has 13 residues. V was clipped by 7 bases and J by 5 bases, with 16 bases between them. This CDR3 reads CSAEPGSQDTQYF. CDR3 DNA: TGCAGCGCCGAACCAGGATCTCAAGATACGCAGTATTTT.

The chain links TRBV11-1 to TRBJ2-1; D gene uncertain. The CDR3 has 12 amino acids. V lost 0 bases to trimming and J lost 13 bases, with 10 bases between them. The germline CDR1 and CDR2 sequences are SGHAT and FQDESV (reference sequence). The CDR3 DNA reads TGTGCCAGCAGCTTAGCTGGGCCCCCTCAGTTCTTC. Its protein is CASSLAGPPQFF.

The genes are TRBV4-3 and TRBJ1-2, with 7 bases that match TRBD1. This CDR3 contains 15 residues. J lost 8 bases, V lost 2 bases, and 11 bases had no gene match. Per the germline V gene, CDR1 is LGHNA and CDR2 is YSLEER. The CDR3 bases are TGCGCCAGCAGCCAACGGACAGGCCTCGGGAAGGGCTACACCTTC. It specifies CASSQRTGLGKGYTF.

This clone was seen only a few times. The chain combines TRBV15 with TRBJ1-5, with a tentative D call TRBD1 (5 bases). The CDR3 runs to 13 residues. Trimming stripped 4 bases from V and 5 bases from J, with 9 bases between. Germline V gene sequence: CDR1 LNHNV, CDR2 YYDKDF (reference sequence). DNA of the CDR3: TGTGCCACCAGCACACAGGCGGATCAGCCCCAGCATTTT. Its translation is CATSTQADQPQHF.

There are a few counts of this clone. V gene TRBV19 combines with J gene TRBJ2-3, with TRBD2 matching over 12 bases. With 8 bases clipped from V and 4 bases from J, the junction kept 4 bases outside the gene matches. Germline V gene sequence: CDR1 LNHDA, CDR2 SQIVND (reference sequence). The CDR3 has 14 amino acids. Here the CDR3 reads CASSGTSGSDTQYF. In nucleotides, the CDR3 is TGTGCCAGTTCCGGGACTAGCGGGTCAGATACGCAGTATTTT.

The V call is TRBV6-6, the J call TRBJ2-1; 11 nucleotides align to TRBD2. CDR1 MNHNY and CDR2 SVGAGI come from the germline V gene (reference sequence). There are 16 residues in the CDR3. The junction had 7 bases not matched to a gene; V was cut back by 5 bases and J by 4 bases. This CDR3 reads CASSPGGTSGYNEQFF. The CDR3, as DNA: TGTGCCAGCAGTCCCGGGGGGACTAGCGGATACAATGAGCAGTTCTTC.

This clone has a handful of counts. V usage is TRBV28 and J usage is TRBJ1-5; TRBD1 agrees at 8 bases. V trimming: 2 bases; J trimming: 9 bases; junction bases outside the gene matches: 6. The CDR3 covers 14 residues. Per the germline V gene, CDR1 is MDHEN and CDR2 is SYDVKM. CDR3 DNA: TGTGCCAGCAGTTTACCGCAGGGGGCTGGGCCCCAGCATTTT. It specifies CASSLPQGAGPQHF.

The CDR3 coding sequence is TGTGCCAGCAGCCTAGCGGCATCGCGGGAGGGCTACGAGCAGTACTTC. Translated, it gives CASSLAASREGYEQYF. This sequence joins TRBV11-2 and TRBJ2-7; 9 nucleotides agree with TRBD2. V lost 5 bases to trimming and J lost 3 bases; unmatched junction nucleotides: 11. Germline CDR1 SGHAT, CDR2 FQNNGV. The CDR3 has 16 residues. Full variable domain (outside the CDR3, taken from reference TRBV11-2 and TRBJ2-7): EAGVAQSPRYKIIEKRQSVAFWCNPISGHATLYWYQQILGQGPKLLIQFQNNGVVDDSQLPKDRFSAERLKGVDSTLKIQPAKLEDSAVYLCASSLAASREGYEQYFGPGTRLTVT.

This clone has a handful of counts. The chain recombines TRBV10-3 with TRBJ2-2, with TRBD1 matching over 9 bases. Germline CDR1 ENHRY, CDR2 SYGVKD. V dropped 6 bases and J dropped 1; count of bases not matched to a gene: 6. There are 16 residues in the CDR3. The CDR3: CAIRAGTGKNTGELFF. CDR3 bases: TGTGCCATCAGGGCCGGGACAGGGAAGAACACCGGGGAGCTGTTTTTT.

This chain uses TRBV28 with TRBJ2-7, with D maybe TRBD1 (5 bases). Trimming removed 5 bases from V and 0 bases from J, with 11 bases in between. Germline lookup yields CDR1 MDHEN and CDR2 SYDVKM. CDR3 length equals 14 residues. The CDR3 reads CASSTTASSYEQYF. CDR3 nucleotide sequence: TGTGCCAGCAGTACGACAGCGTCCTCCTACGAGCAGTACTTC.

This clone occurred a few times. The V call is TRBV4-2, the J call TRBJ1-4; unclear D gene. V was shortened by 5 bases and J by 8 bases, with 9 bases between the two germline ends. CDR1 is LGHNA and CDR2 is YNFKEQ in the germline V gene. The CDR3 is 12 amino acids. This CDR3 reads CASSYREEKLFF. CDR3 DNA: TGTGCCAGCAGCTACCGGGAGGAAAAACTGTTTTTT.

A few counts support this clone. Its ends do not fully match the called genes, so a read error is possible. The CDR3 DNA reads as TGTGCCAGCAGCAAAGAGGGTCGCGGGCAAGAGACCCAGTACTTC. Translation gives CASSKEGRGQETQYF. The V and J genes are TRBV4-2 and TRBJ2-5; TRBD2 might be the D (5 bases). The CDR3 contains 15 residues. Germline values: CDR1 LGHNA, CDR2 YNFKEQ.

The sample holds a few counts of this clone. The CDR3 loop is CASKDERELGNEQFF. DNA for the CDR3: TGCGCCAGCAAGGATGAGCGGGAGCTTGGGAATGAGCAGTTCTTC. The chain carries TRBV5-1 and TRBJ2-1; 8 positions agree with TRBD2. V gave up 6 bases and J gave up 7 bases; unmatched junction bases: 12. CDR1 SGHRS and CDR2 YFSETQ come from the germline V gene. This CDR3 region has 15 residues.

The chain is built from TRBV25-1 and TRBJ2-3; the D gene is possibly TRBD1 (5 bases). Germline values: CDR1 MGHDK, CDR2 SYGVNS. CDR3 length: 14 residues. Trimming took off 0 bases at V and 3 bases at J, with 7 bases between the two ends. CDR3 amino acids: CASSEYRDTDTQYF. DNA of the CDR3: TGTGCCAGCAGTGAATACAGGGATACAGATACGCAGTATTTT.

The chain uses TRBV7-2 and TRBJ2-1, with 8 bases aligning to TRBD2. In germline, CDR1 is SGHTA, CDR2 FQGNSA. The CDR3 length is 16 residues. V was clipped by 2 bases and J by 3 bases; unmatched bases: 6. CDR3 residues: CASSLSAGANYNEQFF. As DNA, the CDR3 is TGTGCCAGCAGCTTATCAGCGGGAGCAAACTACAATGAGCAGTTCTTC.

Only one count was recorded for this clone. The V call is TRBV14, the J call TRBJ2-3; 9 nucleotides match TRBD2. V dropped 0 bases and J dropped 2; count of bases not matched to a gene: 9. The germline gives CDR1 SGHDN, CDR2 FVKESK. The CDR3 covers 18 residues. The CDR3 here is CASSQDLKAGGFTDTQYF. As DNA, the CDR3 is TGTGCCAGCAGCCAAGATCTAAAAGCGGGAGGTTTCACAGATACGCAGTATTTT.

This clone showed up just a few times. This chain joins TRBV28 and TRBJ1-3, with TRBD1 matching over 8 bases. The ends lost 6 bases at V and 3 bases at J; junction bases unmatched: 7. The germline gives CDR1 MDHEN, CDR2 SYDVKM. The CDR3 consists of 15 residues. In DNA, the CDR3 is TGTGCCAGCAGGACCGGGACAGGTAGTGGAAACACCATATATTTT. Translated: CASRTGTGSGNTIYF.

This clone was seen only a few times. Its ends do not fully match the called genes, so a read error is possible. The chain uses TRBV7-7 and TRBJ1-1; TRBD1 aligns across 8 bases. CDR3 length equals 13 residues. In germline, CDR1 is SSHAT, CDR2 FNYEAQ (reference sequence). The DNA for the CDR3 is TGTGCTAGCAGCTTAGACAGGGGCGCGGAAGCTTTCTTT. Translation gives CASSLDRGAEAFF.